The next 13 T cell receptor beta chains were all read from a single sample in a study of OX40 agonist ivuxolimab in advanced cancers. The table came from immunoSEQ multiplex PCR; TCRdb's copy has only in-frame clones and leaves some out. In the table there are about 48,000 clones, around 80% of which are singletons. The sequencing here drew on CD4+ or CD8+ T cells sorted from blood, taken in a trial of the OX40 agonist ivuxolimab. The origin of the receptors is an adult with an advanced solid tumor such as melanoma, head and neck, liver or kidney cancer.

This chain links TRBV9 with TRBJ1-2; 8 nucleotides match TRBD1. CDR1 and CDR2 (germline): SGDLS, YYNGEE. V was clipped by 3 bases and J by 4 bases; unmatched bases: 8. The CDR3 length is 15 residues. The CDR3: CASSAGLGTGYGYTF. The CDR3 DNA follows: TGTGCCAGCAGCGCTGGACTCGGGACAGGCTATGGCTACACCTTC.

This rearrangement joins TRBV2 to TRBJ2-3; no clear D. V was cut by 3 bases and J by 3 bases, with 4 bases left in between. Germline lookup yields CDR1 SNHLY and CDR2 FYNNEI. This CDR3 contains 12 residues. The CDR3 reads CASSELTDTQYF. The CDR3, as DNA: TGTGCCAGCAGTGAGTTGACAGATACGCAGTATTTT.

The rearrangement uses TRBV9 and TRBJ1-6; 7 bases align to TRBD1. Germline CDR1 reads SGDLS; CDR2 reads YYNGEE. The CDR3 totals 14 residues. J gave up 4 bases and V 3 bases, and 1 base lay outside the gene matches. The CDR3 bases are TGTGCCAGCAGCGCAGGGGGTTATAATTCACCCCTCCACTTT. Translated: CASSAGGYNSPLHF. The full variable domain, its missing parts supplied by reference TRBV9 and TRBJ1-6, is DSGVTQTPKHLITATGQRVTLRCSPRSGDLSVYWYQQSLDQGLQFLIQYYNGEERAKGNILERFSAQQFPDLHSELNLSSLELGDSALYFCASSAGGYNSPLHFGNGTRLTVT.

The rearrangement links TRBV27 to TRBJ1-1, with 8 bases lining up with TRBD1. This CDR3 is 14 amino acids long. The ends lost 5 bases at V and 4 bases at J; junction bases unmatched: 6. Germline values: CDR1 MNHEY, CDR2 SMNVEV (reference sequence). The CDR3 DNA reads as TGTGCCAGCAGTGAATTGGACAGGGCCACTGAAGCTTTCTTT. The encoded protein is CASSELDRATEAFF.

The rearrangement uses TRBV18 and TRBJ1-1; 9 bases map to TRBD1. With V trimmed by 6 bases and J by 3 bases, 8 bases remained unmatched. The CDR3 extends over 15 amino acids. Germline V CDR1 and CDR2: KGHSH, LQKENI. The CDR3 region has the DNA TGTGCCAGCTCCCCCAGGGGACAGGGAGACACTGAAGCTTTCTTT. Its translation: CASSPRGQGDTEAFF.

CDR3 loop: CATSRDFRGTGVQETQYF. DNA for the CDR3: TGTGCCACCAGCAGAGATTTTCGTGGAACAGGGGTCCAAGAGACCCAGTACTTC. This sequence joins TRBV15 and TRBJ2-5, with 7 bases lining up with TRBD1. This CDR3 spans 18 amino acids. The ends lost 0 bases at V and 1 base at J; junction bases unmatched: 11. Germline CDR1 is LNHNV and CDR2 is YYDKDF (reference sequence).

This clone was seen only once. The rearrangement joins TRBV12-2 to TRBJ1-4. TRBV12-2 is a pseudogene locus. The CDR3 length is 12 residues. The CDR3 loop reads CASRLVGGKLFF. The CDR3 nucleotides read TGTGCAAGTCGCTTAGTGGGAGGAAAACTGTTTTTT.

V gene TRBV29-1 combines with J gene TRBJ2-7, with D uncertain. CDR3 length: 15 amino acids. V was cut by 4 bases and J by 0 bases, with 16 bases left in between. Per the germline V gene, CDR1 is SQVTM and CDR2 is ANQGSEA. CDR3 region: CSVVAQQPSSYEQYF. The CDR3 nucleotides read TGCAGCGTTGTGGCCCAGCAGCCGAGCTCCTACGAGCAGTACTTC.

V gene TRBV5-1 combines with J gene TRBJ2-3, with 8 positions matching TRBD2. CDR1 SGHRS and CDR2 YFSETQ come from the germline V gene. V gave up 0 bases and J gave up 2 bases; unmatched junction bases: 5. The CDR3 spans 16 residues. For the CDR3, the DNA is TGCGCCAGCAGCTTGGGACTAGCGTCGCACACAGATACGCAGTATTTT. Translated: CASSLGLASHTDTQYF.

This rearrangement joins TRBV7-9 to TRBJ1-2, with 9 positions matching TRBD1. V shed 3 bases, J shed 4 bases, and the junction held 12 bases outside the gene matches. Per germline, CDR1 SEHNR and CDR2 FQNEAQ (reference sequence). The CDR3 length is 17 residues. This CDR3 reads CASSFGTGRGEFYGYTF. CDR3 DNA sequence: TGTGCCAGCAGCTTCGGGACAGGGAGGGGGGAATTCTATGGCTACACCTTC.

The chain combines TRBV19 with TRBJ2-1, with D perhaps given as TRBD1 or TRBD2 (5 bases each). The CDR3 has 15 amino acids. The V gene lost 5 bases and the J gene lost 5 bases, with 16 bases spanning the gap. From germline, CDR1 is LNHDA and CDR2 SQIVND (reference sequence). The CDR3 loop reads CASSGRGGLNNEQFF. In DNA, the CDR3 is TGTGCCAGTAGTGGACGGGGCGGGCTAAACAATGAGCAGTTCTTC. The variable domain in full, completed from reference TRBV19 and TRBJ2-1, reads DGGITQSPKYLFRKEGQNVTLSCEQNLNHDAMYWYRQDPGQGLRLIYYSQIVNDFQKGDIAEGYSVSREKKESFPLTVTSAQKNPTAFYLCASSGRGGLNNEQFFGPGTRLTVL.

V usage is TRBV6-5 and J usage is TRBJ1-5, with 8 bases identical to TRBD1. The J segment lost 7 bases and the V segment lost 5 bases, leaving 7 bases of the junction unmatched. The germline gives CDR1 MNHEY, CDR2 SVGAGI. This CDR3 has 14 amino acids. The CDR3 region has the DNA TGTGCCAGCAGTACGAGACAGGGGAACCAGCCCCAGCATTTT. This codes for CASSTRQGNQPQHF.

The J gene is TRBJ1-3, the V gene TRBV18, with D perhaps matching TRBD1 (5 bases). CDR3 length: 16 residues. Between the trimmed V and J ends, which lost 10 bases and 4 bases, there was a span of 23 bases. Germline V lookup: CDR1 KGHSH, CDR2 LQKENI. CDR3 coding DNA: TGTGCCACGACCGGGACCCAACTTTGGTCCGGAAACACCATATATTTT. Its translation is CATTGTQLWSGNTIYF.